The sequence of this TCR beta chain was determined in a study of cytomegalovirus exposure and HLA in healthy donors. Germline values: CDR1 SGHTS, CDR2 YDEGEE. V was pared by 4 bases and J by 7 bases, with 12 bases between. CDR3 length equals 14 residues. With regard to this clone: What it recognizes is unknown.

With 60 Vbeta and 13 Jbeta primers, the PCR was carried out. In the original workflow: In a later analysis, the count reached some 88 million unique TCR beta chains, with roughly 12 million shared. Libraries were prepared by immunoSEQ multiplex PCR; TCRdb keeps only in-frame clonotypes and omits some of them. The V and J calls and clone size come from that table; D and trimming were worked out from the DNA. This table holds just over 60,000 clones, around 87% found once. Overall study results and limits: Versus the approximately 720-donor mean, an Asian-associated ancestry cluster reportedly showed fewer N-insertions in a later analysis.

V usage is TRBV5-8 and J usage is TRBJ1-6, with D possibly matching TRBD1 (5 bases). This clonotype originated in a man aged 18 to 30 in good health and CMV-seronegative. Sequenced material: PBMCs. The CDR3 DNA sequence: TGTGCCAGCAGCCGAGACAGCTTCAATTCACCCCTCCACTTT. It encodes CASSRDSFNSPLHF.